A selection of T cell receptor beta chains follows, all from one sample in a study of human T cells and chemical hapten exposure. A single record per CDR3 protein comes from TCRdb applying MiXCR to the RACE reads. The sample carries around 110,000 distinct CDR3 sequences, roughly an eighth recorded once. The sequences come from whole blood, collected in connection with sensitization to the hapten diphenylcyclopropenone (DPC). The receptors derive from a woman aged 50 to 65 with alopecia areata. Some clones in this sample may be carry-over from other donors' samples. Both conserved end residues are part of each CDR3. The order of the fields is V gene, D gene, J gene, clone size, CDR3 protein. The D gene is left open where the match is weak. Clone size is stated in some rows and not others, as once, few, many or a class when expanded.

TRBV7-8	TRBD1	TRBJ2-5	many	CASSFGTGVIQETQYF
TRBV5-1	TRBD2	TRBJ2-5	-	CASSLARTSGRDGTQYF
TRBV28	-	TRBJ2-3	-	CASSSGDDSDTQYF
TRBV7-9	-	TRBJ1-1	-	CASSLVGSTEAFF
TRBV15	TRBD2	TRBJ2-3	-	CATILAGGPPTQYF
TRBV20-1	TRBD1	TRBJ1-5	many	CSATQGHRNQPQHF
TRBV20-1	-	TRBJ2-1	many	CSASRAGDSYNEQFF
TRBV5-6	-	TRBJ2-3	-	CASSNTGLYTDTQYF
TRBV5-8	-	TRBJ2-3	-	CASSLMVTVTSTDTQYF
TRBV18	TRBD2	TRBJ2-3	few	CASSPQRGAPFATDTQYF
TRBV6-6	-	TRBJ2-5	few	CASTPRSSQETQYF
TRBV2	-	TRBJ1-6	-	CASSEQDSSPLHF
TRBV12-3/TRBV12-4	-	TRBJ1-5	few	CASSLAPATRRGQPQHF
TRBV10-3	-	TRBJ2-7	few	CAISGHGYYEQYF
TRBV24-1	-	TRBJ2-3	few	CATSGVMGNTDTQYF
TRBV20-1	-	TRBJ2-7	-	CSARLGPYEQYF
TRBV6-2/TRBV6-3	-	TRBJ2-1	-	CASSYQTLAESSYNEQFF
TRBV7-6	-	TRBJ1-1	-	CASSPTRHTEAFF
TRBV5-6	-	TRBJ2-7	-	CASSHTSEQYF
TRBV27	-	TRBJ2-1	few	CASSQLGGSYNEQFF
TRBV12-3/TRBV12-4	TRBD2	TRBJ2-2	few	CASSLSLLAGAGELFF
TRBV18	-	TRBJ2-3	many	CASSPLATDTQYF
TRBV6-6	-	TRBJ1-6	many	CASIPGYNSPLHF
TRBV20-1	-	TRBJ1-5	-	CSARGGGNLSNQPQHF
TRBV28	-	TRBJ1-2	once	CASSSTSGPAFAYTF
TRBV4-1	-	TRBJ1-6	-	CASSQVRTDNSPLHF
TRBV28	TRBD2	TRBJ2-5	few	CASSVLPAGDSVKKTQYF
TRBV12-3/TRBV12-4	-	TRBJ1-2	-	CASSSGQGYGYTF
TRBV27	-	TRBJ2-7	-	CASKLTSGILTPTIF
TRBV6-2/TRBV6-3	-	TRBJ1-5	many	CASSYYGGQPQHF
TRBV7-9	-	TRBJ2-5	-	CASSLSLRGGETQYF
TRBV7-9	-	TRBJ2-7	-	CASSLDWSYEQYF
TRBV5-6	-	TRBJ1-6	-	CASSLLSNSPLHF
TRBV4-3	TRBD2	TRBJ2-3	-	CASSQVGAGGFTDTQYF
TRBV20-1	TRBD1	TRBJ2-1	few	CSAGTVSEQFF
TRBV12-3/TRBV12-4	-	TRBJ1-4	many	CASSPTGGGEKLFF